The present T cell receptor (beta chain) was sequenced within a study of OX40 agonist ivuxolimab in advanced cancers. Looking at the study overall: Ivuxolimab, an antibody acting as an agonist of OX40 (CD134), was used to treat patients. Partial responses occurred in Three dose-escalation patients, one with hepatocellular carcinoma and two with cutaneous melanoma.

On this clone: Its antigen remains unidentified.

CDR1 and CDR2 (germline): MNHEY, SMNVEV (reference sequence). Between the trimmed V and J ends, which lost 0 bases and 4 bases, there was a span of 12 bases. The CDR3 contains 15 residues. Sequencing used immunoSEQ multiplex PCR; TCRdb keeps in-frame clones, though not all of them. Here the sample spans about 91,000 clones, roughly nine tenths being singletons. Study-wide findings and caveats: CD8+ T cells showed, on average, more clonal expansion than CD4+ cells. The CD4+ and CD8+ T cells in the blood had expanded clonally by week 6 at 0.1 to 3.0 mg/kg.

This chain uses TRBV27 with TRBJ1-2, with D perhaps TRBD1 (6 bases). The specimen was CD4+ or CD8+ T cells sorted from blood, collected in a trial of the OX40 agonist ivuxolimab. The TCR originated in an adult with an advanced solid tumor such as melanoma, head and neck, liver or kidney cancer. The CDR3, as DNA: TGTGCCAGCAGTTTATCTTTTGGAGGGGGCTATGGCTACACCTTC. Translation: CASSLSFGGGYGYTF.